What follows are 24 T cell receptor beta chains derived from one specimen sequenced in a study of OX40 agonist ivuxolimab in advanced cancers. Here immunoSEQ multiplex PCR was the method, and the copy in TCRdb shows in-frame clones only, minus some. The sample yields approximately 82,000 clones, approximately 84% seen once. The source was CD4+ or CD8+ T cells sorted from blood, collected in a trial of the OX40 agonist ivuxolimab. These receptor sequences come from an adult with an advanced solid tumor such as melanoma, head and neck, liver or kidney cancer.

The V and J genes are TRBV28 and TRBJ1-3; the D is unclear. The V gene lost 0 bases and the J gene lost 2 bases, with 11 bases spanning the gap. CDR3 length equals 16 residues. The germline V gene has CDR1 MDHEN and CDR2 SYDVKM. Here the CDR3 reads CASSLWGGGAGNTIYF. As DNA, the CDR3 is TGTGCCAGCAGTTTATGGGGCGGAGGAGCTGGAAACACCATATATTTT. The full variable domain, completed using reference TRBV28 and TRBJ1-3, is DVKVTQSSRYLVKRTGEKVFLECVQDMDHENMFWYRQDPGLGLRLIYFSYDVKMKEKGDIPEGYSVSREKKERFSLILESASTNQTSMYLCASSLWGGGAGNTIYFGEGSWLTVV.

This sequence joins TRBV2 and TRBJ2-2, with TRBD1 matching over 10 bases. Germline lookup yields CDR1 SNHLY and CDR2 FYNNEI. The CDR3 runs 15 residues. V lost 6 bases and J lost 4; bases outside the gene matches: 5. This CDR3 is CASRTRTGGTGELFF. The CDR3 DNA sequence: TGTGCCAGCAGGACTCGGACAGGGGGCACCGGGGAGCTGTTTTTT.

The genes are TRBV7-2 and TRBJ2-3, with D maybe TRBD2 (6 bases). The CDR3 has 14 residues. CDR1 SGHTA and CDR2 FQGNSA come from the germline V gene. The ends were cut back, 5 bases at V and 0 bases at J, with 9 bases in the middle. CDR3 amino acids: CASSMGLSTDTQYF. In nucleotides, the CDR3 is TGTGCCAGCAGCATGGGACTCAGCACAGATACGCAGTATTTT. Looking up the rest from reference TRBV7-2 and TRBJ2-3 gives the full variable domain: GAGVSQSPSNKVTEKGKDVELRCDPISGHTALYWYRQSLGQGLEFLIYFQGNSAPDKSGLPSDRFSAERTGGSVSTLTIQRTQQEDSAVYLCASSMGLSTDTQYFGPGTRLTVL.

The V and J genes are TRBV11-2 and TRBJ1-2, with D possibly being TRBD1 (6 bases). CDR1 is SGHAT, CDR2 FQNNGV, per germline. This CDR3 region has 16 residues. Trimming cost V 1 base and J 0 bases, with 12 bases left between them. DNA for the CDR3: TGTGCCAGCAGCTTAGCCCAGGACAGACCTAACTATGGCTACACCTTC. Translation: CASSLAQDRPNYGYTF.

The CDR3 coding sequence is TGTGCCAGCAGTTTATCGAGGGCAGTCTACAATGAGCAGTTCTTC. Protein product: CASSLSRAVYNEQFF. This rearrangement joins TRBV27 to TRBJ2-1, with a weak D call TRBD2 (5 bases). The CDR3 totals 15 residues. Germline lookup yields CDR1 MNHEY and CDR2 SMNVEV (reference sequence). Trimming pared 0 bases from V and 3 bases from J, leaving 9 bases between.

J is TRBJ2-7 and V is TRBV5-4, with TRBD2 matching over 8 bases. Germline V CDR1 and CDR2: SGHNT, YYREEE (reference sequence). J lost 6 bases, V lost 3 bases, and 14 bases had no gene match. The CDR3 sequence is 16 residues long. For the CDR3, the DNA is TGTGCCAGCAGCTCCCCCGGGACTAGGGATGGGGGCGAGCAGTACTTC. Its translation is CASSSPGTRDGGEQYF. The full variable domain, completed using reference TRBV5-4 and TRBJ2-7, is ETGVTQSPTHLIKTRGQQVTLRCSSQSGHNTVSWYQQALGQGPQFIFQYYREEENGRGNFPPRFSGLQFPNYSSELNVNALELDDSALYLCASSSPGTRDGGEQYFGPGTRLTVT.

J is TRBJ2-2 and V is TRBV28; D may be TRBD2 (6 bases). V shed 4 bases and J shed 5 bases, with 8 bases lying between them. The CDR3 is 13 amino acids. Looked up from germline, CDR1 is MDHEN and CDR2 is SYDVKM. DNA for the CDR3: TGTGCCAGCAGTTCCCGGGAGACCGGGGAGCTGTTTTTT. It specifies CASSSRETGELFF.

For the CDR3, the DNA is TGTGCCATCAGTGCCGATACAGGGAAAGAGACCCAGTACTTC. It specifies CAISADTGKETQYF. V usage is TRBV10-3 and J usage is TRBJ2-5, with D possibly matching TRBD1 (6 bases). V was pared by 4 bases and J by 3 bases, with 12 bases between. The germline gives CDR1 ENHRY, CDR2 SYGVKD. There are 14 residues in the CDR3.

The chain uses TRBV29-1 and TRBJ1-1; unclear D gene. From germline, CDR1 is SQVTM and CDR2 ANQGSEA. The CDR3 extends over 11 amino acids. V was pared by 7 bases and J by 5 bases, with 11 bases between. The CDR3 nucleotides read TGCAGCGCCTTCTCCGTGACTGAAGCTTTCTTT. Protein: CSAFSVTEAFF. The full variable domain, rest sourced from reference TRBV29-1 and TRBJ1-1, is SAVISQKPSRDICQRGTSLTIQCQVDSQVTMMFWYRQQPGQSLTLIATANQGSEATYESGFVIDKFPISRPNLTFSTLTVSNMSPEDSSIYLCSAFSVTEAFFGQGTRLTVV.

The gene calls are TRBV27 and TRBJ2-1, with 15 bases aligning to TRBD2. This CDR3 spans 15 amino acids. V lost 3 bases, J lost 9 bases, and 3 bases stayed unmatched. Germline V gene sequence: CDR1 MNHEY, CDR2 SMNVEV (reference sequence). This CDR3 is CASSLGLAGGSEQFF. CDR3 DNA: TGTGCCAGCAGTTTGGGACTAGCGGGAGGTTCTGAGCAGTTCTTC.

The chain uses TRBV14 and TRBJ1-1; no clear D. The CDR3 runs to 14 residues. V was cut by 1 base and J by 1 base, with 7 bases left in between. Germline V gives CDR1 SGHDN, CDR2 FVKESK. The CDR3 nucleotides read TGTGCCAGCAGCCAAGGGTGGGAGAACACTGAAGCTTTCTTT. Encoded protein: CASSQGWENTEAFF.

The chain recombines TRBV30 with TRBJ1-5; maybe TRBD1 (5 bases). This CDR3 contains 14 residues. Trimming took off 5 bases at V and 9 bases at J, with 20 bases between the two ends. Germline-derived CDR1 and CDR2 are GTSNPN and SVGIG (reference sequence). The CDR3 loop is CAWGRDFSSGPQHF. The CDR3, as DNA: TGTGCCTGGGGCCGGGACTTTTCCTCCGGGCCCCAGCATTTT.

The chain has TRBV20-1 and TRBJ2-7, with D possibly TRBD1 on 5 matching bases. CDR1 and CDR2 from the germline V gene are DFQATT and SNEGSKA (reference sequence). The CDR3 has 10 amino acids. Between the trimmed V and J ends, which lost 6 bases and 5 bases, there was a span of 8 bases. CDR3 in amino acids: CSASGNEQYF. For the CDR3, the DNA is TGCAGTGCGTCAGGGAACGAGCAGTACTTC.

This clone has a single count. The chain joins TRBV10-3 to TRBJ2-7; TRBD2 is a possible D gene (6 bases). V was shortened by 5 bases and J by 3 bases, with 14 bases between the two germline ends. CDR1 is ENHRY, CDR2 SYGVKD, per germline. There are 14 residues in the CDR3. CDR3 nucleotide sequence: TGTGCCATCAGTACCCCATTGACTAGCTACGAGCAGTACTTC. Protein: CAISTPLTSYEQYF.

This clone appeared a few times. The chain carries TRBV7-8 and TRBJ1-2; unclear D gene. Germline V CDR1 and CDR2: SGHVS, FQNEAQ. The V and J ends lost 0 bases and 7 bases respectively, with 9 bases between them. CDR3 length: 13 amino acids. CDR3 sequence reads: CASSLAAQSGYTF. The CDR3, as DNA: TGTGCCAGCAGCTTAGCGGCTCAAAGTGGCTACACCTTC. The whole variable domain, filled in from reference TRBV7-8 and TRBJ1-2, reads GAGVSQSPRYKVAKRGQDVALRCDPISGHVSLFWYQQALGQGPEFLTYFQNEAQLDKSGLPSDRFFAERPEGSVSTLKIQRTQQEDSAVYLCASSLAAQSGYTFGSGTRLTVV.

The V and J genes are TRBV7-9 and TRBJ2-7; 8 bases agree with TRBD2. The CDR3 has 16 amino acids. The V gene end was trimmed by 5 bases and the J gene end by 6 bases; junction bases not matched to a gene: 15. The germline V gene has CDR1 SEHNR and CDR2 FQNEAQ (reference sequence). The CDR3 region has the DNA TGTGCCAGCAGCAACACTTTGGCGGGAGGCGCGGGCGAGCAGTACTTC. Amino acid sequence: CASSNTLAGGAGEQYF.

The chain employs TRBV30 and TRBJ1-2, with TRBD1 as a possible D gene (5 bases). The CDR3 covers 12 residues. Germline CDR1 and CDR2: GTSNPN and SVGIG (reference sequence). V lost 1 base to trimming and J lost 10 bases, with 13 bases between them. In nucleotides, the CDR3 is TGTGCCTGGAGTGCGCTCACAGGAGCCTACACCTTC. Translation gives CAWSALTGAYTF.

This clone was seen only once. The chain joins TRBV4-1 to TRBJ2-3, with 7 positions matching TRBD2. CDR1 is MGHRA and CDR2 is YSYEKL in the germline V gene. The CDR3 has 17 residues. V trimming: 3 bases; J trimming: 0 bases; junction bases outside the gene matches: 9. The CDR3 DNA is TGCGCCAGCAGCCAGGGTCGCGGGGGAGGAAGCACAGATACGCAGTATTTT. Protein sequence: CASSQGRGGGSTDTQYF.

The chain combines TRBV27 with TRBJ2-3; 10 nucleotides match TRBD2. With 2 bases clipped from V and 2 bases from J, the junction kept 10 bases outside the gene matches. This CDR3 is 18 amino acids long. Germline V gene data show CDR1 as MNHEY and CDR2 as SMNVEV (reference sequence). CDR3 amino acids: CASSLGSLSGRVTDTQYF. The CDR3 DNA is TGTGCCAGCAGTTTAGGTTCCTTAAGCGGGAGGGTCACAGATACGCAGTATTTT.

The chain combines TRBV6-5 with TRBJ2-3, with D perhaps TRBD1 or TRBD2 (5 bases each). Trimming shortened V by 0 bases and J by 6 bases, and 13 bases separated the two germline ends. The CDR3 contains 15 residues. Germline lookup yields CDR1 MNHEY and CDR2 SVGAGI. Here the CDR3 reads CASSYSGRSTDTQYF. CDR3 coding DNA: TGTGCCAGCAGTTACTCGGGACGGAGTACCGATACGCAGTATTTT.

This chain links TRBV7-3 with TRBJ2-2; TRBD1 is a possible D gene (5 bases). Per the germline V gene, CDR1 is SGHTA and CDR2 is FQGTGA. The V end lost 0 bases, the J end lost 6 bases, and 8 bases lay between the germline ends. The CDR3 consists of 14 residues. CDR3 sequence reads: CASSLTSGSGELFF. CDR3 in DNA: TGTGCCAGCAGCTTAACGTCAGGGTCCGGGGAGCTGTTTTTT.

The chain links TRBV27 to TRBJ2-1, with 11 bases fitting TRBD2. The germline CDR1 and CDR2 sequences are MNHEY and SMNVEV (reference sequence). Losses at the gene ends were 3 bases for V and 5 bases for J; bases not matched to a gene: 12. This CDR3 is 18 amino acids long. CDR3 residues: CASSLLTSGSRRDNEQFF. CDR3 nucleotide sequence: TGTGCCAGCAGTTTGTTAACTAGCGGGAGTAGGAGGGACAATGAGCAGTTCTTC.

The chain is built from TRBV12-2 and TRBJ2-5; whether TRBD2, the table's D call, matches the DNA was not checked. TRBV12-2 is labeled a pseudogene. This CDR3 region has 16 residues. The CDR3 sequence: CASRLASAGVEETQYF. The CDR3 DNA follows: TGTGCAAGTCGCTTAGCATCGGCGGGAGTCGAGGAGACCCAGTACTTC.

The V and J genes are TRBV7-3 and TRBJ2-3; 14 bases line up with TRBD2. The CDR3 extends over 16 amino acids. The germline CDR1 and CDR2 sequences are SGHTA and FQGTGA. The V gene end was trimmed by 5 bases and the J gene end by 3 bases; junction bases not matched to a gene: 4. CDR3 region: CASSPGTSGRTDTQYF. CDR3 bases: TGTGCCAGCAGCCCCGGGACTAGCGGGAGAACAGATACGCAGTATTTT.